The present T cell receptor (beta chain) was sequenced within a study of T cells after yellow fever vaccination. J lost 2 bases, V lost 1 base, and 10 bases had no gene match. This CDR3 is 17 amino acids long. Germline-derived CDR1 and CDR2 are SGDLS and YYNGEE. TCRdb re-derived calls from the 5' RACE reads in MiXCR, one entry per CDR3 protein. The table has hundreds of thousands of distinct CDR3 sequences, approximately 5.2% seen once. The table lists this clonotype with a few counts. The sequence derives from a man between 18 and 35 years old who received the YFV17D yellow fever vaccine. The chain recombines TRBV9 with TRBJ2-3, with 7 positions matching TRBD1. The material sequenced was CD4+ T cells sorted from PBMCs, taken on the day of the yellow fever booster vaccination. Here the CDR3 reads CASSVLGNRGVTDTQYF. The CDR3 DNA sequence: TGTGCCAGCAGCGTATTGGGAAACAGGGGTGTCACAGATACGCAGTATTTT.